Listed here are 29 T cell receptor beta chains from one sample, sequenced in a study of human versus mouse CDR3 diversity and MHC coevolution. Some clones are missing from TCRdb's copy, which holds only in-frame ones; the method was immunoSEQ multiplex PCR. The sample yields about 77,000 clones, around 90% seen once. The material sequenced was naive CD4+ T cells from blood. Regarding subset: CD45RO-negative CD62L-positive naive CD4 T cells. The receptors come from a person between 25 and 69 years old in good health.

The chain uses TRBV7-9 and TRBJ1-3, with 8 bases that match TRBD1. V was pared by 4 bases and J by 4 bases, with 9 bases of the junction left unmatched. Per germline, CDR1 SEHNR and CDR2 FQNEAQ (reference sequence). The CDR3 covers 16 residues. The CDR3 region is CASSWQLTGVGNTIYF. Written as DNA, the CDR3 is TGTGCCAGCAGCTGGCAACTGACAGGGGTCGGAAACACCATATATTTT.

The chain joins TRBV4-1 to TRBJ2-2; 8 nucleotides line up with TRBD1. The V gene end was trimmed by 6 bases and the J gene end by 4 bases; junction bases not matched to a gene: 7. Per germline, CDR1 MGHRA and CDR2 YSYEKL. The CDR3 is made up of 15 amino acids. The CDR3 loop reads CASRLSGGSTGELFF. CDR3 in DNA: TGCGCCAGCAGGCTATCAGGGGGCAGCACCGGGGAGCTGTTTTTT.

The J gene is TRBJ1-3, the V gene TRBV18; 7 positions match TRBD1. The CDR3 contains 16 residues. V was clipped by 3 bases and J by 0 bases; unmatched bases: 5. From germline, CDR1 is KGHSH and CDR2 LQKENI. The CDR3 DNA reads TGTGCCAGCTCACCCGCGACAGGGACCTCTGGAAACACCATATATTTT. Translation gives CASSPATGTSGNTIYF.

The chain employs TRBV7-2 and TRBJ2-1; 7 bases line up with TRBD2. CDR1 is SGHTA and CDR2 is FQGNSA in the germline V gene. V trimming: 3 bases; J trimming: 3 bases; junction bases outside the gene matches: 5. The CDR3 has 15 residues. DNA for the CDR3: TGTGCCAGCAGCTTTGGGAGGGGCCGCTACAATGAGCAGTTCTTC. This gives the protein CASSFGRGRYNEQFF. The whole variable domain, filled in from reference TRBV7-2 and TRBJ2-1, reads GAGVSQSPSNKVTEKGKDVELRCDPISGHTALYWYRQSLGQGLEFLIYFQGNSAPDKSGLPSDRFSAERTGGSVSTLTIQRTQQEDSAVYLCASSFGRGRYNEQFFGPGTRLTVL.

The V and J genes are TRBV18 and TRBJ1-1; no firm D call. Trimming left V 1 base short and J 7 bases short, with 10 bases between. Germline-derived CDR1 and CDR2 are KGHSH and LQKENI. The CDR3 loop spans 13 amino acids. CDR3 amino acids: CASSPRREGEAFF. DNA of the CDR3: TGTGCCAGCTCACCACGGAGGGAAGGTGAAGCTTTCTTT.

V gene TRBV18 combines with J gene TRBJ1-3; D possibly corresponds to TRBD1 (6 bases). The germline V gene has CDR1 KGHSH and CDR2 LQKENI. The ends were cut back, 5 bases at V and 3 bases at J, with 17 bases in the middle. The CDR3 has 16 amino acids. CDR3 loop: CASSEGQKFSGNTIYF. The CDR3 nucleotides are TGTGCCAGCTCAGAAGGACAGAAGTTCAGTGGAAACACCATATATTTT.

The J gene is TRBJ2-1, the V gene TRBV27, with a possible D match to TRBD2 (5 bases). Looked up from germline, CDR1 is MNHEY and CDR2 is SMNVEV (reference sequence). The V end lost 2 bases, the J end lost 10 bases, and 12 bases lay between the germline ends. This CDR3 has 13 amino acids. DNA for the CDR3: TGTGCCAGCAGTTTAAACCCTAGCCCGGAGCAGTTCTTC. This translates into CASSLNPSPEQFF.

The chain joins TRBV21-1 to TRBJ1-2; the tabulated D call, TRBD1, remains unverified against the DNA. TRBV21-1 is designated a pseudogene. The CDR3 consists of 15 residues. CDR3 loop: CASSKAVRAHYGYTF. CDR3 DNA sequence: TGTGCCAGCAGCAAAGCTGTCAGGGCTCACTATGGCTACACCTTC.

This clone was found a few times. This chain uses TRBV27 with TRBJ2-2; weak D call: TRBD1 (5 bases). V lost 6 bases, J lost 3 bases, and 14 bases lay in between. Per germline, CDR1 MNHEY and CDR2 SMNVEV (reference sequence). This CDR3 comprises 15 residues. CDR3 loop: CASSKTSRDTGELFF. CDR3 coding DNA: TGTGCCAGCAGCAAAACCTCCAGGGACACCGGGGAGCTGTTTTTT.

The chain employs TRBV28 and TRBJ1-5, with D perhaps matching TRBD1 (5 bases). The CDR3 loop spans 16 amino acids. Trimming pared 1 base from V and 4 bases from J, leaving 14 bases between. Germline CDR1 is MDHEN and CDR2 is SYDVKM. The CDR3 spells CASSLFPGGRNQPQHF. The CDR3 DNA is TGTGCCAGCAGTTTATTCCCGGGGGGGAGGAATCAGCCCCAGCATTTT.

This chain connects TRBV15 to TRBJ1-4; the D is unclear. This CDR3 contains 18 residues. CDR1 and CDR2 from the germline V gene are LNHNV and YYDKDF (reference sequence). V was cut by 0 bases and J by 1 base, with 15 bases left in between. Here the CDR3 reads CATSRDGRAMRTNEKLFF. In DNA, the CDR3 is TGTGCCACCAGCAGAGATGGGCGGGCCATGAGAACTAATGAAAAACTGTTTTTT.

V is TRBV11-2 and J is TRBJ2-2; TRBD2 aligns across 11 bases. V lost 5 bases, J lost 4 bases, and 9 bases stayed unmatched. This CDR3 is built from 17 residues. Germline V gives CDR1 SGHAT, CDR2 FQNNGV. This CDR3 reads CASSRGGTSGLTGELFF. DNA of the CDR3: TGTGCCAGCAGCCGAGGCGGGACTAGCGGCCTCACCGGGGAGCTGTTTTTT.

The J gene is TRBJ1-6, the V gene TRBV30; D not certain. The V end was cut by 2 bases, the J end by 9 bases, with 14 bases between. The CDR3 runs 14 residues. Germline V CDR1 and CDR2: GTSNPN, SVGIG (reference sequence). The CDR3 nucleotides read TGTGCCTGGAGTTTCTCAGGAAGGTCTTCACCCCTCCACTTT. Translated: CAWSFSGRSSPLHF.

V usage is TRBV4-1 and J usage is TRBJ2-5; TRBD1 matches 7 bases. CDR1 and CDR2 (germline): MGHRA, YSYEKL. The CDR3 has 15 amino acids. The J segment lost 4 bases and the V segment lost 2 bases, leaving 7 bases of the junction unmatched. The CDR3 DNA reads TGCGCCAGCAGCCAACCCGACAGGGATGGAGAGACCCAGTACTTC. Translation gives CASSQPDRDGETQYF.

This clone showed up just once. This chain connects TRBV28 to TRBJ1-6; 8 bases map to TRBD1. Germline loops: CDR1 MDHEN, CDR2 SYDVKM. J lost 1 base, V lost 10 bases, and 12 bases had no gene match. The CDR3 extends over 17 amino acids. The DNA of the CDR3 is TGTGCCACCATAGGGTTAACAGGGGGATCCTATAATTCACCCCTCCACTTT. This sequence encodes CATIGLTGGSYNSPLHF.

Points on this clone: An end of the junction does not agree with germline; a read error may underlie this. V and J are TRBV6-5 and TRBJ2-7; 7 bases align to TRBD2. The CDR3 length is 11 residues. Looked up from germline, CDR1 is MNHEY and CDR2 is SVGAGI. CDR3 amino acids: CASSYLAEWHF. The CDR3 nucleotides read TGTGCCAGCAGTTATCTAGCGGAGTGGCACTTC.

The rearrangement uses TRBV6-5 and TRBJ1-2; 8 bases are shared with TRBD1. The CDR3 runs 13 residues. Germline values: CDR1 MNHEY, CDR2 SVGAGI. The V gene end was trimmed by 5 bases and the J gene end by 5 bases; junction bases not matched to a gene: 4. The CDR3 loop is CASSADRGYGYTF. In nucleotides, the CDR3 is TGTGCCAGCAGTGCCGACAGGGGATATGGCTACACCTTC.

J is TRBJ2-5 and V is TRBV27, with D maybe TRBD2 (5 bases). TRBJ2-7 matches the DNA end more closely, so the J call is doubtful. The CDR3 contains 14 residues. Germline V gene data show CDR1 as MNHEY and CDR2 as SMNVEV (reference sequence). CDR3 amino acids: CASTRSLAGYEQYF. Written as DNA, the CDR3 is TGTGCCAGCACGAGGTCCCTAGCCGGCTACGAGCAGTACTTC.

V usage is TRBV29-1 and J usage is TRBJ2-7; 7 bases agree with TRBD1. This CDR3 is 13 amino acids long. Germline CDR1 and CDR2: SQVTM and ANQGSEA. With V trimmed by 3 bases and J by 0 bases, 2 bases remained unmatched. CDR3 residues: CSVEDRSSYEQYF. In nucleotides, the CDR3 is TGCAGCGTTGAGGACAGGTCCTCCTACGAGCAGTACTTC.

The chain is built from TRBV11-2 and TRBJ1-5; 7 nucleotides agree with TRBD1. Trimming removed 5 bases from V and 0 bases from J; junction bases left unmatched: 10. This CDR3 spans 17 amino acids. From germline, CDR1 is SGHAT and CDR2 FQNNGV. The CDR3 region has the DNA TGTGCCAGCAGCCGAGGTTGGCAGGGGGATAGCAATCAGCCCCAGCATTTT. Translating gives CASSRGWQGDSNQPQHF.

The chain carries TRBV4-1 and TRBJ2-1, with 12 positions matching TRBD2. The trim removed 4 bases at V and 3 bases at J, leaving 10 bases unmatched. The germline V gene encodes CDR1 MGHRA and CDR2 YSYEKL. The CDR3 runs to 18 residues. CDR3 sequence: CASSPGLAGRVHYNEQFF. The CDR3 region has the DNA TGCGCCAGCAGCCCCGGACTAGCGGGACGTGTTCACTACAATGAGCAGTTCTTC.

The CDR3 coding sequence is TGTGCCAGCAGCTGGGGACAGGGATACAATGAGCAGTTCTTC. It encodes CASSWGQGYNEQFF. This sequence joins TRBV6-6 and TRBJ2-1; TRBD1 matches at 9 bases. Germline CDR1 is MNHNY and CDR2 is SVGAGI (reference sequence). V was clipped by 6 bases and J by 4 bases; unmatched bases: 4. The CDR3 sequence is 14 residues long.

The chain links TRBV7-9 to TRBJ2-5, with a possible D match to TRBD2 (7 bases). With 3 bases removed from V and 5 bases from J, the gap between germline ends came to 19 bases. The germline V gene encodes CDR1 SEHNR and CDR2 FQNEAQ (reference sequence). This CDR3 spans 16 amino acids. Here the CDR3 reads CASSFWRGGFPETQYF. In DNA form, the CDR3 reads TGTGCCAGCAGCTTTTGGAGGGGGGGCTTTCCCGAGACCCAGTACTTC.

This rearrangement joins TRBV27 to TRBJ1-1, with D possibly matching TRBD1 (6 bases). The CDR3 runs 14 residues. The V end was cut by 2 bases, the J end by 4 bases, with 11 bases between. Looked up from germline, CDR1 is MNHEY and CDR2 is SMNVEV (reference sequence). This CDR3 is CASSLNRESTEAFF. The CDR3 DNA reads as TGTGCCAGCAGTTTAAACAGGGAAAGCACTGAAGCTTTCTTT.

This clone was recorded a few times. The gene calls are TRBV27 and TRBJ2-1; 13 bases line up with TRBD2. This CDR3 contains 12 residues. J gave up 11 bases and V 7 bases, and 2 bases lay outside the gene matches. Germline CDR1 is MNHEY and CDR2 is SMNVEV (reference sequence). CDR3: CASKTSGRKQFF. In nucleotides, the CDR3 is TGTGCCAGCAAGACTAGCGGGAGGAAGCAGTTCTTC.

The V call is TRBV6-6, the J call TRBJ2-1, with 8 bases lining up with TRBD2. This CDR3 is 14 amino acids long. The germline V gene has CDR1 MNHNY and CDR2 SVGAGI (reference sequence). The ends lost 6 bases at V and 7 bases at J; junction bases unmatched: 8. CDR3 in DNA: TGTGCCAGCAGGCCCGGGGGGGCGTCAAATGAGCAGTTCTTC. Translated: CASRPGGASNEQFF.

The rearrangement links TRBV5-4 to TRBJ1-1, with D hard to call. V was cut by 2 bases and J by 4 bases, with 15 bases left in between. CDR1 is SGHNT, CDR2 YYREEE, per germline (reference sequence). This CDR3 contains 15 residues. The CDR3 DNA follows: TGTGCCAGCAGCTTTGCGGTTGGTGTGCGCACTGAAGCTTTCTTT. Protein sequence: CASSFAVGVRTEAFF.

V gene TRBV10-3 combines with J gene TRBJ2-3; 11 bases fit TRBD1. After removal of 5 bases from V and 0 bases from J, the junction contained 10 bases not matched to a gene. The CDR3 runs to 18 residues. Per germline, CDR1 ENHRY and CDR2 SYGVKD. CDR3 in DNA: TGTGCCATCAGTCGGACAGGGGGCGAAGGCCGTAGCACAGATACGCAGTATTTT. This translates into CAISRTGGEGRSTDTQYF.

The chain joins TRBV5-8 to TRBJ2-3; TRBD1 agrees at 9 bases. The ends lost 0 bases at V and 0 bases at J; junction bases unmatched: 2. CDR1 and CDR2 (germline): SGHTS, YDEGEE. The CDR3 is 16 residues long. Here the CDR3 DNA reads TGTGCCAGCAGCTTGGGGGGACAGGGAAGCACAGATACGCAGTATTTT. Its protein product is CASSLGGQGSTDTQYF.